These 17 T cell receptor beta chains came from one sample sequenced in a study of blood T cell repertoires in COVID-19. Sequenced by immunoSEQ multiplex PCR; TCRdb stores in-frame clones only, minus some. In the table there are around 360,000 clones, about 90% of which are singletons. Sequenced: peripheral blood. These receptors all stem from a woman aged 25-40 years with COVID-19, enrolled during active disease.

CDR3 in DNA: TGTGCCAGCAGTTCCCGGACAGGGGCCGGAGAGACCCAGTACTTC. Translation gives CASSSRTGAGETQYF. The chain links TRBV28 to TRBJ2-5; 9 nucleotides match TRBD1. Germline loops: CDR1 MDHEN, CDR2 SYDVKM. The CDR3 consists of 15 residues. V gave up 4 bases and J gave up 4 bases; unmatched junction bases: 7.

The chain combines TRBV4-3 with TRBJ2-2; 10 nucleotides match TRBD1. Losses at the gene ends were 1 base for V and 3 bases for J; bases not matched to a gene: 2. CDR3 length equals 16 residues. CDR1 and CDR2 from the germline V gene are LGHNA and YSLEER. The CDR3 loop is CASSQGTGGHTGELFF. The CDR3 DNA follows: TGCGCCAGCAGCCAAGGGACAGGGGGTCACACCGGGGAGCTGTTTTTT.

This clone appeared a single time. The chain links TRBV12-3 or TRBV12-4 to TRBJ2-1; TRBD2 is a possible D gene (5 bases). V lost 8 bases and J lost 5, with 10 bases in between. The CDR3 contains 12 residues. The CDR3 DNA reads TGTGCCAGCCGGGGTAGGGACAATGAGCAGTTCTTC. Translated: CASRGRDNEQFF.

This rearrangement joins TRBV19 to TRBJ2-5; tentative D call: TRBD1 (5 bases). V was pared by 6 bases and J by 5 bases, with 16 bases between. Per the germline V gene, CDR1 is LNHDA and CDR2 is SQIVND (reference sequence). The CDR3 is 14 amino acids. The CDR3 DNA follows: TGTGCCAGTAGCCCAACCAGGGTTGCTGAGACCCAGTACTTC. It translates to CASSPTRVAETQYF.

The chain joins TRBV6-6 to TRBJ2-2, with 12 bases fitting TRBD1. This CDR3 spans 16 amino acids. The V gene end was trimmed by 2 bases and the J gene end by 5 bases; junction bases not matched to a gene: 3. Germline V gives CDR1 MNHNY, CDR2 SVGAGI (reference sequence). The CDR3 loop reads CASSYAGQGATGELFF. The CDR3 region has the DNA TGTGCCAGCAGTTACGCGGGACAGGGGGCGACCGGGGAGCTGTTTTTT.

V gene TRBV28 combines with J gene TRBJ2-3; 10 bases are shared with TRBD2. This CDR3 region has 16 residues. After removal of 7 bases from V and 8 bases from J, the junction contained 15 bases not matched to a gene. Looked up from germline, CDR1 is MDHEN and CDR2 is SYDVKM. The CDR3 loop is CASNSALAGAMSTQYF. CDR3 DNA: TGTGCCAGCAATTCGGCCCTAGCGGGAGCAATGAGTACGCAGTATTTT.

This clone was picked up one time. The genes are TRBV30 and TRBJ1-5; weak D call: TRBD1 (6 bases). Trimming removed 0 bases from V and 5 bases from J, with 14 bases in between. Germline-derived CDR1 and CDR2 are GTSNPN and SVGIG (reference sequence). CDR3 length equals 15 residues. The CDR3 nucleotides are TGTGCCTGGAGTGTGGGAGGGTCAGGGGATCAGCCCCAGCATTTT. The encoded protein is CAWSVGGSGDQPQHF. The variable domain in full, completed from reference TRBV30 and TRBJ1-5, reads SQTIHQWPATLVQPVGSPLSLECTVEGTSNPNLYWYRQAAGRGLQLLFYSVGIGQISSEVPQNLSASRPQDRQFILSSKKLLLSDSGFYLCAWSVGGSGDQPQHFGDGTRLSIL.

The chain employs TRBV9 and TRBJ2-2; D is uncertain. This CDR3 has 14 residues. Trimming took off 4 bases at V and 9 bases at J, with 16 bases between the two ends. The germline CDR1 and CDR2 sequences are SGDLS and YYNGEE. The CDR3 is CASSPENLGRELFF. DNA of the CDR3: TGTGCCAGCAGCCCGGAGAACCTGGGTAGGGAGCTGTTTTTT.

The CDR3 reads CASRDRAMNTEAFF. In DNA, the CDR3 is TGCGCCAGCAGGGACAGGGCCATGAACACTGAAGCTTTCTTT. The chain employs TRBV10-2 and TRBJ1-1; 8 nucleotides line up with TRBD1. The CDR3 runs to 14 residues. Germline loops: CDR1 WSHSY, CDR2 SAAADI. After removal of 6 bases from V and 0 bases from J, the junction contained 3 bases not matched to a gene.

The V and J genes are TRBV5-1 and TRBJ2-1; 8 nucleotides line up with TRBD1. CDR1 is SGHRS, CDR2 YFSETQ, per germline. The CDR3 covers 14 residues. After removal of 4 bases from V and 6 bases from J, the junction contained 6 bases not matched to a gene. The CDR3, as DNA: TGCGCCAGCAGCCAAGGGACAGGCCTCAATGAGCAGTTCTTC. Translating gives CASSQGTGLNEQFF.

The rearrangement joins TRBV7-9 to TRBJ1-5, with TRBD1 identical over 7 bases. Germline lookup yields CDR1 SEHNR and CDR2 FQNEAQ (reference sequence). The CDR3 sequence is 15 residues long. Losses at the gene ends were 5 bases for V and 7 bases for J; bases not matched to a gene: 11. CDR3 DNA: TGTGCCAGCAGCACATCGGACAGGTCGGACCAGCCCCAGCATTTT. Translated, it gives CASSTSDRSDQPQHF.

A word on this clone: This specimen includes other DNA sequences encoding the same CDR3. The CDR3: CASSLGGQSYEQYF. The DNA of the CDR3 is TGTGCCAGCAGCTTGGGGGGCCAATCCTACGAGCAGTACTTC. The V and J genes are TRBV5-4 and TRBJ2-7, with D perhaps matching TRBD1 (5 bases). The CDR3 length is 14 residues. Trimming took off 0 bases at V and 1 base at J, with 8 bases between the two ends. Germline-derived CDR1 and CDR2 are SGHNT and YYREEE (reference sequence).

The gene calls are TRBV12-3 or TRBV12-4 and TRBJ1-1; no firm D call. The V and J ends lost 3 bases and 7 bases respectively, with 9 bases between them. The CDR3 is 12 amino acids. The DNA for the CDR3 is TGTGCCAGCAGTTTGTGGCGGGTTGAAGCTTTCTTT. This translates into CASSLWRVEAFF.

This clone was seen only a few times. V and J are TRBV19 and TRBJ1-1; no clear D. The CDR3 contains 13 residues. Trimming shortened V by 4 bases and J by 6 bases, and 12 bases separated the two germline ends. Germline CDR1 reads LNHDA; CDR2 reads SQIVND (reference sequence). In DNA form, the CDR3 reads TGTGCCAGTAGTACCCTGGAGGTCTCTGAAGCTTTCTTT. Protein sequence: CASSTLEVSEAFF.

V is TRBV3-1 (or the pseudogene TRBV3-2) and J is TRBJ2-5; D not resolved. CDR3 size: 15 residues. Germline CDR1 is LGHDT and CDR2 is YNNKEL (reference sequence). V gave up 2 bases and J gave up 5 bases, with 15 bases separating them. The CDR3 DNA follows: TGTGCCAGCAGCCAACCCGCCCCGAACGGGGAGACCCAGTACTTC. As protein: CASSQPAPNGETQYF.

The rearrangement uses TRBV19 and TRBJ2-1, with a possible D match to TRBD1 (5 bases). This CDR3 region has 14 residues. Germline V gene data show CDR1 as LNHDA and CDR2 as SQIVND (reference sequence). V gave up 2 bases and J gave up 9 bases, with 14 bases separating them. The CDR3 bases are TGTGCCAGTAGTATATCCGTTGGGGCTACTGAGCAGTTCTTC. The encoded protein is CASSISVGATEQFF.

The chain recombines TRBV9 with TRBJ2-7, with TRBD2 identical over 7 bases. Per germline, CDR1 SGDLS and CDR2 YYNGEE. V lost 4 bases and J lost 1; bases outside the gene matches: 11. The CDR3 length is 16 residues. CDR3: CASSPSAGELSYEQYF. In DNA form, the CDR3 reads TGTGCCAGCAGCCCTTCGGCGGGAGAGTTATCCTACGAGCAGTACTTC.